These T cell receptor beta chains were read from a single sample in a study of patients and donors after allogeneic stem cell transplantation. TCRdb re-called the RT-PCR reads with MiXCR, one entry per CDR3 protein. The sample has fewer than 250,000 distinct CDR3 sequences, 13% to 15% seen once; the top ten hold roughly 11%. Sequenced material: blood, either unsorted or a sorted T cell fraction (not recorded which). These TCRs come from a human donor who was either an allogeneic HSCT recipient or a stem cell or donor lymphocyte infusion donor (not recorded which). It is not recorded whose cells these are; they may come from a transplant donor. Both conserved end residues are part of each CDR3. D genes are given only for firm matches. Size is stated for part of the rows, as once, few or many counts, or as a class when the clone is expanded.

d_call clone_size j_call v_call cdr3_aa cdr3_nt
TRBD1 many TRBJ2-7 TRBV3-1 CASSPGQGSEQYF TGTGCCAGCAGCCCGGGACAGGGCTCCGAGCAGTACTTC
TRBD2 - TRBJ2-3 TRBV4-2 CASSQGLAGVRDTQYF TGTGCCAGCAGCCAAGGTCTAGCGGGGGTTAGAGATACGCAGTATTTT
TRBD1 many TRBJ1-2 TRBV29-1 CSVGRDRDYGYTF TGCAGCGTGGGAAGGGACAGGGATTATGGCTACACCTTC
- - TRBJ1-2 TRBV7-9 CASSRQEDYGYTF TGTGCCAGCAGTCGGCAGGAGGACTATGGCTACACCTTC
- - TRBJ1-3 TRBV7-8 CASSLALLSGNTIYF TGTGCCAGCAGCTTAGCACTGCTCTCTGGAAACACCATATATTTT
- many TRBJ1-3 TRBV6-1 CASAVGFGNTIYF TGTGCCAGCGCGGTTGGGTTTGGAAACACCATATATTTT
- - TRBJ1-3 TRBV9 CASSVGGRVSSGNTIYF TGTGCCAGCAGCGTAGGAGGCAGGGTGTCCTCTGGAAACACCATATATTTT
TRBD2 few TRBJ2-7 TRBV5-1 CASSWGLAGPYEQYF TGCGCCAGCAGCTGGGGACTAGCGGGGCCCTACGAGCAGTACTTC
TRBD1 many TRBJ2-2 TRBV5-1 CASSPNPVQGAGELFF TGCGCCAGCAGCCCGAATCCGGTACAGGGGGCCGGGGAGCTGTTTTTT
- many TRBJ1-5 TRBV28 CASARVAVVQPQHF TGTGCCAGCGCCCGGGTGGCGGTAGTTCAGCCCCAGCATTTT
- many TRBJ1-2 TRBV5-6 CASSQSGTANYGYTF TGTGCCAGCAGCCAATCCGGGACGGCTAACTATGGCTACACCTTC
- - TRBJ2-4 TRBV5-1 CASRSTGLAKNIQYF TGCGCCAGCAGGTCGACCGGTCTAGCCAAAAACATTCAGTACTTC
- many TRBJ1-5 TRBV24-1 CANPWVQPQHF TGTGCCAACCCGTGGGTTCAGCCCCAGCATTTT
TRBD2 few TRBJ2-7 TRBV6-1 CASRKAGATYEQYF TGTGCCAGCAGAAAAGCGGGGGCGACTTACGAGCAGTACTTC
TRBD1 - TRBJ2-1 TRBV5-1 CASSLGQANEQFF TGCGCCAGCAGCCTTGGACAGGCAAATGAGCAGTTCTTC
- - TRBJ2-5 TRBV11-1 CASSSPPGETQYF TGTGCCAGCAGCTCACCCCCAGGGGAGACCCAGTACTTC